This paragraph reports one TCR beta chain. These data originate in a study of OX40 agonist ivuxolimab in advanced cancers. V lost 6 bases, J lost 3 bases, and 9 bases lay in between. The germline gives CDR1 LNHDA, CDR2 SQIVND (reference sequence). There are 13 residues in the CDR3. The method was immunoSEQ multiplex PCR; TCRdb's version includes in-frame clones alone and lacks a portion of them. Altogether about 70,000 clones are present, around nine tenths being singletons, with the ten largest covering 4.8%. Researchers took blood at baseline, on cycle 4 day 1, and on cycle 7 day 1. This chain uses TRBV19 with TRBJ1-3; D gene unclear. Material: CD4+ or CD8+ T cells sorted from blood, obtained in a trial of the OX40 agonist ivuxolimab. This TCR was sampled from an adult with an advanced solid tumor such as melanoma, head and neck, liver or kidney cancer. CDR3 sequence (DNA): TGTGCCAGTAGACCGGTGGGTGGAAACACCATATATTTT. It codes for CASRPVGGNTIYF.